This TCR beta chain emerged from a study of shared clonotypes between healthy human individuals. In the study overall: The donor group consisted of two women and a few men, aged 18 to 49. The study, taken as a whole, reports: Limitation of the genetic and exposure-history diversity represented came from the few donors. The generation probabilities recorded for non-shared clonotypes fell below those of clonotypes shared by all four donors.

Using immunoSEQ multiplex PCR, the repertoire was profiled, and TCRdb retains in-frame clones only, with some absent. The table records under 1 million clones, about 96% of them present only once. Deletions cut 4 bases from V and 2 bases from J, with 10 bases between. CDR1 and CDR2 from the germline V gene are SGHRS and YFSETQ. There are 13 residues in the CDR3. Naive CD8 cells, CD45RO-negative and positively selected for CCR7, excluded terminally differentiated effector memory CD45RA+ cells. Comments on this clone: Its antigen is unidentified.

Specimen: naive CD8+ T cells sorted from blood. The sequence was collected from a man aged 25 to 40 in good health. This chain uses TRBV5-1 with TRBJ2-7; the D call may be TRBD1 or TRBD2 (5 bases each). CDR3 sequence: CASSTGRTYEQYF. The CDR3 DNA reads as TGCGCCAGCAGCACGGGACGGACCTACGAGCAGTACTTC.